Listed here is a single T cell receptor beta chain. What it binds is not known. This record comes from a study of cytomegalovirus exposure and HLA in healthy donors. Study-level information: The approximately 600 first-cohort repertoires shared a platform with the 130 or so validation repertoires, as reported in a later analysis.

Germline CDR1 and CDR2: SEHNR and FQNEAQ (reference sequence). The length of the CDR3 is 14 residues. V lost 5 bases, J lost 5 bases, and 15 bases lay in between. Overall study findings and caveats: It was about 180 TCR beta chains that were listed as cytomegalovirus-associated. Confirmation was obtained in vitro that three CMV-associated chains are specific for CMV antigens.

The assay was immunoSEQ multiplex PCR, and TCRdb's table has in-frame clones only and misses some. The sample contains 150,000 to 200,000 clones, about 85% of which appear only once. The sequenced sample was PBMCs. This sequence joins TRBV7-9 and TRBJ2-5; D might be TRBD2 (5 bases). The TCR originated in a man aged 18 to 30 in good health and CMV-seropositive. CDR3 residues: CASSSSDGEETQYF. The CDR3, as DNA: TGTGCCAGCAGCAGCAGCGACGGGGAGGAGACCCAGTACTTC.